This TCR beta chain comes out of a study of response to subunit inactivated influenza vaccine. With regard to this clonotype: Its antigen is as yet unknown.

TCRdb independently ran MiXCR on the RT-PCR reads; one entry per CDR3 protein. The sample lists over 750,000 distinct CDR3 sequences, 21% occurring once. Per germline, CDR1 SGHRS and CDR2 YFSETQ. The CDR3 runs 16 residues. V was trimmed by 1 base and J by 2 bases, leaving 14 bases between them. The study's findings and limits: The authors put forward the suggestion that each seasonal influenza vaccination may bring in only a limited number of new T cells.

The gene calls are TRBV5-1 and TRBJ2-3, with D maybe TRBD2 (5 bases). This specimen consisted of PBMCs from blood, obtained roughly 5 days after vaccination. This clonotype was sampled from a middle-aged man who received an inactivated influenza vaccine. DNA of the CDR3: TGCGCCAGCAGCTTGATCAGCGGCCAATCCACAGATACGCAGTATTTT. It translates to CASSLISGQSTDTQYF.